This is a list of T cell receptor beta chains from one sample in a study of cytomegalovirus exposure and HLA in healthy donors. Sequencing was performed with immunoSEQ multiplex PCR; in TCRdb, only in-frame clones are kept and a portion is missing. The data show tens of thousands of clones, and the top ten clones hold 0.58%. Sequences were obtained from PBMCs. The receptor set was obtained from a man aged 50-60 years in good health and CMV-seronegative. Both conserved end residues are part of each CDR3. A D gene is named only where the DNA matches it firmly.

DNA: TGTGCCAGCAGTTCTCACCGGGACAGGGGAACTGAAGCTTTCTTT; CDR3: CASSSHRDRGTEAFF; V: TRBV27; J: TRBJ1-1; D: TRBD1
DNA: TGTGCCAGCAGTTGGCGCCGGGGCACTGAAGCTTTCTTT; CDR3: CASSWRRGTEAFF; V: TRBV28; J: TRBJ1-1; D: NA
DNA: TGTGCCAGCAGTTCCCGGACAGGGGCGAGCACTGAAGCTTTCTTT; CDR3: CASSSRTGASTEAFF; V: TRBV6-5; J: TRBJ1-1; D: TRBD1
DNA: TGCGCCAGCAGCCAGGAGACAGGGTTCAGCACAGATACGCAGTATTTT; CDR3: CASSQETGFSTDTQYF; V: TRBV4-3; J: TRBJ2-3; D: TRBD1
DNA: TGTGCCAGCAGTGTGAATGAGGACACTGAAGCTTTCTTT; CDR3: CASSVNEDTEAFF; V: TRBV6-4; J: TRBJ1-1; D: NA
DNA: TGTGCCAGCAGTCTAAAGGGGACTCACGAGCAGTACTTC; CDR3: CASSLKGTHEQYF; V: TRBV7-2; J: TRBJ2-7; D: NA
DNA: TGTGCCAGCAGTTTATCGAAGGACACCCCATGGAACACTGAAGCTTTCTTT; CDR3: CASSLSKDTPWNTEAFF; V: TRBV27; J: TRBJ1-1; D: NA
DNA: TGTGCCAGCAGTCCCCGGACTGCGGATGGCTACACCTTC; CDR3: CASSPRTADGYTF; V: TRBV27; J: TRBJ1-2; D: NA
DNA: TGTGCCAGCAGTTCCCGCCCGCCTAGCGGGGGGTGGGAGCAGTACTTC; CDR3: CASSSRPPSGGWEQYF; V: TRBV28; J: TRBJ2-7; D: TRBD2
DNA: TGTGCCAGCCAAATACAGGGGACTGAAGCTTTCTTT; CDR3: CASQIQGTEAFF; V: TRBV28; J: TRBJ1-1; D: TRBD1
DNA: TGTGCCAGCAGACTGGACAATGAGCAGTTCTTC; CDR3: CASRLDNEQFF; V: TRBV7-9; J: TRBJ2-1; D: NA
DNA: TGCAGCGTCGAACCCCAGAGCGGGGGTGACAATGAGCAGTTCTTC; CDR3: CSVEPQSGGDNEQFF; V: TRBV29-1; J: TRBJ2-1; D: TRBD2
DNA: TGTGCCAGCTCACCGAACCGGGACAGAAATGAAAAACTGTTTTTT; CDR3: CASSPNRDRNEKLFF; V: TRBV18; J: TRBJ1-4; D: TRBD1
DNA: TGTGCCAGCAGTTGGGACAACTCCTACGAGCAGTACTTC; CDR3: CASSWDNSYEQYF; V: TRBV27; J: TRBJ2-7; D: NA
DNA: TGTGCCAGCAGCTTAGATGGAGGGAACACTGAAGCTTTCTTT; CDR3: CASSLDGGNTEAFF; V: TRBV11-1; J: TRBJ1-1; D: NA
DNA: TGTGCCAGCAGCAAATATCGAGCAGGGGCTAACTATGGCTACACCTTC; CDR3: CASSKYRAGANYGYTF; V: TRBV13; J: TRBJ1-2; D: NA
DNA: TGTGCCAGCAGTGAAGGACTAGCGGGGGTAAATACGCAGTATTTT; CDR3: CASSEGLAGVNTQYF; V: TRBV2; J: TRBJ2-3; D: TRBD2
DNA: TGTGCCAGCAGCGCAGAAACAGATACGCAGTATTTT; CDR3: CASSAETDTQYF; V: TRBV9; J: TRBJ2-3; D: NA
DNA: TGTGCCAGCAGTCCCGGGACAGGGTATGAAGGCTACACCTTC; CDR3: CASSPGTGYEGYTF; V: TRBV2; J: TRBJ1-2; D: TRBD1
DNA: TGTGCCTGGAGTGTAGCCCCCAGGGGGAGTTCACCCCTCCACTTT; CDR3: CAWSVAPRGSSPLHF; V: TRBV30; J: TRBJ1-6; D: TRBD1
DNA: TGTGCCAGCAGTTCACGCCGGTACCGGGACTCTTCCTACGAGCAGTACTTC; CDR3: CASSSRRYRDSSYEQYF; V: TRBV11-1; J: TRBJ2-7; D: NA
DNA: TGTGCCAGCAGCCAAGATCGGTGGGGGGGCACTGAAGCTTTCTTT; CDR3: CASSQDRWGGTEAFF; V: TRBV4-2; J: TRBJ1-1; D: NA
DNA: TGCGCCAGCAGCTTGAGCGCCAGTCTCCCCGAGCAGTACTTC; CDR3: CASSLSASLPEQYF; V: TRBV5-1; J: TRBJ2-7; D: NA
DNA: TGTGCCAGCAGCCGGGGGTCCCTCAATGAGCAGTTCTTC; CDR3: CASSRGSLNEQFF; V: TRBV2; J: TRBJ2-1; D: NA